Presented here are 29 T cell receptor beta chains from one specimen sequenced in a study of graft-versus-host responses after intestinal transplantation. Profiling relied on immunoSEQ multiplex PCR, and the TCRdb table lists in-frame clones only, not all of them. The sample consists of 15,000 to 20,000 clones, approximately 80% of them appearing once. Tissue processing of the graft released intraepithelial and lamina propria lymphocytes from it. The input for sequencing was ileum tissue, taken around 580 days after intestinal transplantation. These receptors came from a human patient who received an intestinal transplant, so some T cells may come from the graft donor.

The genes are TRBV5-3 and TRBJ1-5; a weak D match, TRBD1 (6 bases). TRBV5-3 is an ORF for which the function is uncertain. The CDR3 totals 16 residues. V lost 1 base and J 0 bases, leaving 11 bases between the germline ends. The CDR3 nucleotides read TGTGCCAGAAGCTTGTGGGGGCTCACTAGCAATCAGCCCCAGCATTTT. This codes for CARSLWGLTSNQPQHF.

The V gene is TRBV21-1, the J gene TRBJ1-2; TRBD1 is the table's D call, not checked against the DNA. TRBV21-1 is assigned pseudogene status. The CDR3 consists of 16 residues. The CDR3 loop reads CASSNVWTGSYYGYTF. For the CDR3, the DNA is TGTGCCAGCAGCAATGTATGGACAGGGTCCTACTATGGCTACACCTTC.

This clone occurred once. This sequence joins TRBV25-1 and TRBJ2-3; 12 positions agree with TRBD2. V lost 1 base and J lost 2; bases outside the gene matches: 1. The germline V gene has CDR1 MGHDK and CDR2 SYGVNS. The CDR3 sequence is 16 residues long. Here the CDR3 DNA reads TGTGCCAGCAGTGAATGGACTAGCGGGGCCACAGATACGCAGTATTTT. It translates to CASSEWTSGATDTQYF.

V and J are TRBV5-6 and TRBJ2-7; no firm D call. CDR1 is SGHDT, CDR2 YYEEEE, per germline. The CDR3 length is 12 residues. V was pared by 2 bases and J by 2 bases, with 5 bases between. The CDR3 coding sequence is TGTGCCAGCAGCTTAGAGCCCTACGAGCAGTACTTC. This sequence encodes CASSLEPYEQYF.

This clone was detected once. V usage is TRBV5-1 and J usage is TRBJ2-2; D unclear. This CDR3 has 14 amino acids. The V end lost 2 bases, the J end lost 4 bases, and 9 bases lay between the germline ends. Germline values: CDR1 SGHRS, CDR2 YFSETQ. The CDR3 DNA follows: TGCGCCAGCAGCTTTTCAGGTAGCACCGGGGAGCTGTTTTTT. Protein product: CASSFSGSTGELFF. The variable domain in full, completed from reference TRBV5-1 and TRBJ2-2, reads KAGVTQTPRYLIKTRGQQVTLSCSPISGHRSVSWYQQTPGQGLQFLFEYFSETQRNKGNFPGRFSGRQFSNSRSEMNVSTLELGDSALYLCASSFSGSTGELFFGEGSRLTVL.

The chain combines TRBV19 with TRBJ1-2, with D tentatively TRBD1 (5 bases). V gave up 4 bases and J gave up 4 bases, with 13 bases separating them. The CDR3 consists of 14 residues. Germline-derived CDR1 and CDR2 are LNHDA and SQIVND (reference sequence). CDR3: CASSNPTAGYGYTF. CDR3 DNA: TGTGCCAGTAGTAACCCGACAGCAGGCTATGGCTACACCTTC. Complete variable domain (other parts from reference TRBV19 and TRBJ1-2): DGGITQSPKYLFRKEGQNVTLSCEQNLNHDAMYWYRQDPGQGLRLIYYSQIVNDFQKGDIAEGYSVSREKKESFPLTVTSAQKNPTAFYLCASSNPTAGYGYTFGSGTRLTVV.

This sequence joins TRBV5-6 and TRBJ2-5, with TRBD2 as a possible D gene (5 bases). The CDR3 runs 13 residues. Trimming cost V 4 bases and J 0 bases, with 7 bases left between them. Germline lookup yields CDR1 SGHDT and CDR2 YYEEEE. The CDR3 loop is CASSLDYQETQYF. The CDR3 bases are TGTGCCAGCAGCCTGGACTACCAAGAGACCCAGTACTTC.

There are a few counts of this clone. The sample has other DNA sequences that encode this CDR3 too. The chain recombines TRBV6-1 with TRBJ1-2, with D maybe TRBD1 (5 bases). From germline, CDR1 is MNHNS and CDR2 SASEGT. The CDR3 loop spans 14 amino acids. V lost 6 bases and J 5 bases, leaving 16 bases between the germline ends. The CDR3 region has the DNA TGTGCCAGCAGCCAGGGTCGGCAGGGATATGGCTACACCTTC. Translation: CASSQGRQGYGYTF.

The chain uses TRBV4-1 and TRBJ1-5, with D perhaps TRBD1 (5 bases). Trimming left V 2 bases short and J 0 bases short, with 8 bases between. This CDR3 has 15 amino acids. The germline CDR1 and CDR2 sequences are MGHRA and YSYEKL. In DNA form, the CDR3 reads TGCGCCAGCAGCCAATGGACATTTAGCAATCAGCCCCAGCATTTT. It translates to CASSQWTFSNQPQHF.

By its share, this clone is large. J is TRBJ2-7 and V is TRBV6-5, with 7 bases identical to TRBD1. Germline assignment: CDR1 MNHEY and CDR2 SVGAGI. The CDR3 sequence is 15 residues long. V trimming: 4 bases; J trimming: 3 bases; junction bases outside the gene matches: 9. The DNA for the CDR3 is TGTGCCAGCAGTTTGTCCGACAGGGTGCTCTACGAGCAGTACTTC. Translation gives CASSLSDRVLYEQYF.

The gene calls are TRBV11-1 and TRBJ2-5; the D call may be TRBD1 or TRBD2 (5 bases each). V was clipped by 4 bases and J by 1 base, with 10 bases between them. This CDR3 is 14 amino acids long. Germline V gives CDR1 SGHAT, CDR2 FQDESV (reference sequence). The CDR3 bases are TGTGCCAGCAGCTCGGGACCGACCCAAGAGACCCAGTACTTC. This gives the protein CASSSGPTQETQYF. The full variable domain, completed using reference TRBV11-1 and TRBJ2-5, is EAEVAQSPRYKITEKSQAVAFWCDPISGHATLYWYRQILGQGPELLVQFQDESVVDDSQLPKDRFSAERLKGVDSTLKIQPAELGDSAMYLCASSSGPTQETQYFGPGTRLLVL.

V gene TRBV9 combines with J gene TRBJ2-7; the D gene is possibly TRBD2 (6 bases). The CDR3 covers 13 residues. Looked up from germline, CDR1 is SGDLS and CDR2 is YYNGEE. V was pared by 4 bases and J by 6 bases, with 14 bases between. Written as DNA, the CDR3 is TGTGCCAGCAGCCCTCGACTAGTCCGCGAGCAGTACTTC. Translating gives CASSPRLVREQYF.

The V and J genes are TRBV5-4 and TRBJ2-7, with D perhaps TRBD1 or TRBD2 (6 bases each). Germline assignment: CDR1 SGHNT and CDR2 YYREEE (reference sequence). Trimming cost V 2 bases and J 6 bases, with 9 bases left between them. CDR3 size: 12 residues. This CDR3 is CASSFGGGEQYF. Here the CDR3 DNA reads TGTGCCAGCAGCTTCGGGGGCGGCGAGCAGTACTTC.

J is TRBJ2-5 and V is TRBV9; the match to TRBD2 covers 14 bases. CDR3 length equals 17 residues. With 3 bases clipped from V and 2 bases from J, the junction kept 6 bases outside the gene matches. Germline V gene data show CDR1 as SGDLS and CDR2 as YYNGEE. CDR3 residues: CASSAGTSGGSQETQYF. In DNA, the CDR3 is TGTGCCAGCAGCGCCGGGACTAGCGGGGGTTCACAAGAGACCCAGTACTTC.

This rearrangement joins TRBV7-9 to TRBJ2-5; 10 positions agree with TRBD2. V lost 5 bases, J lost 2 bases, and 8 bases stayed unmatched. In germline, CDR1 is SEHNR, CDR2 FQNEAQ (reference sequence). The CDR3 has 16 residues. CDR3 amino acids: CASSLTSGVRQETQYF. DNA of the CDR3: TGTGCCAGCAGCCTTACTAGCGGGGTAAGACAAGAGACCCAGTACTTC.

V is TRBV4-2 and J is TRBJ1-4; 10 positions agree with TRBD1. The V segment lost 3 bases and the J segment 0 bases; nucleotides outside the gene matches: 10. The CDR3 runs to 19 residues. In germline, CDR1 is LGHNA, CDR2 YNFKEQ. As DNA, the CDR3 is TGTGCCAGCAGCCAGGTGACAGGGGGCCTTCTTGCAACTAATGAAAAACTGTTTTTT. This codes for CASSQVTGGLLATNEKLFF.

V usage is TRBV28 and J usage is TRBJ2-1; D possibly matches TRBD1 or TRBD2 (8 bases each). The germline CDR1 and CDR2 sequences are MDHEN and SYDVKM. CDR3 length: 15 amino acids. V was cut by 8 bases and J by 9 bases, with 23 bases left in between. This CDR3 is CASLAGQAYWGEQFF. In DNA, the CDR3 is TGTGCCAGCTTAGCGGGACAGGCGTATTGGGGTGAGCAGTTCTTC.

CDR3 nucleotides: TGCAGCGTTGAATCCGGGCGGGGGAGAAACATTCAGTACTTC. It codes for CSVESGRGRNIQYF. The chain employs TRBV29-1 and TRBJ2-4; the match to TRBD2 covers 7 bases. The CDR3 has 14 residues. Germline-derived CDR1 and CDR2 are SQVTM and ANQGSEA. Losses at the gene ends were 2 bases for V and 6 bases for J; bases not matched to a gene: 7.

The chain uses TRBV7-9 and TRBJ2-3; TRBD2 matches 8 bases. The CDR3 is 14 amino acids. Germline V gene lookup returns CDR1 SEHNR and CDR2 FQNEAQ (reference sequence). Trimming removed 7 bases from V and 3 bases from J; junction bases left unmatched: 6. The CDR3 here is CASIEAGATDTQYF. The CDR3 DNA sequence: TGTGCCAGCATCGAAGCGGGGGCGACAGATACGCAGTATTTT.

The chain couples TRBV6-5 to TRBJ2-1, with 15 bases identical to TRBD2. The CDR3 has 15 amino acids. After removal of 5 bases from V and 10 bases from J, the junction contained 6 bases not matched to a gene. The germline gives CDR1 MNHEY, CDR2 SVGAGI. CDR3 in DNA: TGTGCCAGCAGTCAAGGACTAGCGGGGGGGCGGGAGCAGTTCTTC. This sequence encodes CASSQGLAGGREQFF.

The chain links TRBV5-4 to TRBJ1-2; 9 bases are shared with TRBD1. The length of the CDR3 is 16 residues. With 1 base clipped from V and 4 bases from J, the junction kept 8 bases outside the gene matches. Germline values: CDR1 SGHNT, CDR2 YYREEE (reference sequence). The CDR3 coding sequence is TGTGCCAGCAGCTTGAGCCATACAGGGGGCCGCTATGGCTACACCTTC. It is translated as CASSLSHTGGRYGYTF.

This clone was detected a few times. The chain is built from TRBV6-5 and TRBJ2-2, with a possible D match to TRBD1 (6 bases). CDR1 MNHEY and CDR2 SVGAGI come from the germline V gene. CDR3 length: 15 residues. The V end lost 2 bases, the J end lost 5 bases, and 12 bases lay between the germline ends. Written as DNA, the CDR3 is TGTGCCAGCAGTTACGAGGGGGTAGGAACCGGGGAGCTGTTTTTT. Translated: CASSYEGVGTGELFF.

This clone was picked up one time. CDR3 coding DNA: TGTGCCTGGAGTGGGGGGACCTACGAGCAGTACTTC. Amino acids: CAWSGGTYEQYF. The chain combines TRBV30 with TRBJ2-7; TRBD1 or TRBD2 may be the D gene (5 bases each). V was cut by 1 base and J by 2 bases, with 6 bases left in between. The CDR3 loop spans 12 amino acids. CDR1 is GTSNPN, CDR2 SVGIG, per germline (reference sequence).

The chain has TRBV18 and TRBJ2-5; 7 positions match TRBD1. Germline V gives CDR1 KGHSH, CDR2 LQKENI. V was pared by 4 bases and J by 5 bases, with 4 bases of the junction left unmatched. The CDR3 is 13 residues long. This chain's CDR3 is CASSRRDSETQYF. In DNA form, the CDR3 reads TGTGCCAGCTCACGAAGGGACAGCGAGACCCAGTACTTC.

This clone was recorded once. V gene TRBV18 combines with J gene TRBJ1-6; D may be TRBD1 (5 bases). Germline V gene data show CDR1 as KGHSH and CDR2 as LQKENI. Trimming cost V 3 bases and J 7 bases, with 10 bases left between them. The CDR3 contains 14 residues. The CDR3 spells CASSPRDENSPLHF. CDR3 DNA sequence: TGTGCCAGCTCACCTCGGGACGAAAATTCACCCCTCCACTTT.

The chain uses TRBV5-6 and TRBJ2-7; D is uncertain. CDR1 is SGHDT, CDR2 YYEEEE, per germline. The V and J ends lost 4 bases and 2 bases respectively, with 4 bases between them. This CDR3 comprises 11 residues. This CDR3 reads CASSVAYEQYF. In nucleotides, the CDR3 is TGTGCCAGCAGCGTGGCCTACGAGCAGTACTTC. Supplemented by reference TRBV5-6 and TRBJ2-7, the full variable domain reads DAGVTQSPTHLIKTRGQQVTLRCSPKSGHDTVSWYQQALGQGPQFIFQYYEEEERQRGNFPDRFSGHQFPNYSSELNVNALLLGDSALYLCASSVAYEQYFGPGTRLTVT.

CDR3 bases: TGTGCCGCCCGATGGGGAACCGGGGAGCTGTTTTTT. It specifies CAARWGTGELFF. The V gene is TRBV28, the J gene TRBJ2-2; no reliable D call. The V and J ends lost 11 bases and 5 bases respectively, with 12 bases between them. In germline, CDR1 is MDHEN, CDR2 SYDVKM. This CDR3 contains 12 residues.

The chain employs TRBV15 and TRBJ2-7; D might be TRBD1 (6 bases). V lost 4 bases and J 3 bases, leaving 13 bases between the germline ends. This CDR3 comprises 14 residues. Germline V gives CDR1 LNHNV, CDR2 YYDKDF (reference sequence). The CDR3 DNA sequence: TGTGCCACCAGCATATCTACAGGGAACTACGAGCAGTACTTC. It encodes CATSISTGNYEQYF.

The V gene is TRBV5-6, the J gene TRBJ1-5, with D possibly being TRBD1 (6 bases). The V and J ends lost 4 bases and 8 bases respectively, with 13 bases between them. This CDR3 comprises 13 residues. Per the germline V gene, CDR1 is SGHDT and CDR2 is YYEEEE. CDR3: CASSVTGAEPQHF. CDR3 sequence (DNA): TGTGCCAGCAGCGTGACAGGCGCGGAGCCCCAGCATTTT.